This TCR beta chain was identified in a study of beta chain features in type 1 diabetes listed by TCRdb under 2018. About the investigation overall: No differences in mean age, gender distribution, total cell number or subset yield were found between patients and healthy donors. Whereas all 28 donors provided naive and central memory subsets, regulatory and stem cell-like memory subsets were isolated from just 8 patients and about 8 healthy donors. Across all samples, approximately 100 million sorted cells were examined, and cell number per subset correlated strongly with RNA yield. In the study, recently diagnosed type 1 diabetes patients and matched healthy donors were compared on the TCRB repertoires of their sorted circulating CD4+ T cell subsets.

Study-level results and caveats: Shorter templates might be favored by PCR, yet because patient and control samples were amplified and corrected together, any such skew would affect both groups equally. HLA sub-analyses involved small numbers of individuals, so any influence of HLA type on TCRB rearrangement remained unresolved. Naive, central memory and regulatory TCRB repertoires appeared to be more similar among patients than among healthy donors. A moderate but significant shortening of TCRB CDR3 length was observed in type 1 diabetes patients in all four CD4+ subsets. Fewer insertions and more nucleotide deletions at VDJ recombination sites were observed in patients with type 1 diabetes, implying thymic rearrangement abnormalities. Because cDNA was sequenced instead of genomic DNA, activated cells with high expression could be over-represented, although the groups did not differ in activation or CD3 levels.

There are many counts of this clone. Its recognized antigen is unknown. An end of the junction does not agree with germline; a read error may underlie this. The High Capacity cDNA Reverse Transcription Kit was used to reverse transcribe all of the isolated RNA, meaning that expressed TCRB transcripts were what got sequenced. Deep immunoSEQ sequencing was performed on naive, central memory and regulatory T cell samples, with an average of around 3.4 million total reads per sample. Sorted cells were lysed in RLT buffer, and RNA was extracted using DNase-treated RNeasy Micro or Mini kits according to cell number. To prevent cross-contamination, every cell subset was processed on its own, while patient and healthy donor samples were processed together. The immunoSEQ multiplex PCR was used to amplify TCRB sequences from cDNA, generating 87-bp fragments that spanned the CDR3 region. Amplicons were sequenced on the Illumina HiSeq platform. The study's own analysis went as follows. PCR bias was computationally corrected using synthetic template baselines, reads within Hamming distance 2 were collapsed, and singletons that could not be merged were discarded. Reads were aligned to IMGT to assign V, D and J genes, CDR3 length, and insertions or deletions at six rearrangement sites. Clonotype counts were normalized to sorted cell number within each subset before computing true diversity and Gini coefficients with the tcR R package. The overlap coefficient, calculated on TCRB nucleotide sequences, was used to quantify repertoire sharing. Out-of-frame TCRB sequences from naive cells were analyzed to stand in for the pre-selection repertoire. TCRdb took this table from immuneACCESS and kept in-frame rearrangements with V and J called. Such tables lack part of the clones; where checked against another copy, unresolved V genes explain under half of the gap, and the rest is unexplained. V and J calls plus clone size are reproduced from that table; the DNA served to infer D and trimming. The sample data list fewer than 500,000 clones, and approximately 15% of these were observed just once. Around 0.035% of the sample is taken by the ten largest.

Each donor gave one peripheral blood draw, around 100 mL on average, collected into heparinised tubes. A BD FACSAria II was used to sort naive, central memory, regulatory and stem cell-like memory CD4+ T cells with a panel that included CD45RO, CCR7, CD25, CD127, CD95 and CD27. Every sorted population had a purity above 95%. Right away, PBMCs were isolated by Lymphoprep density gradient centrifugation and were stained directly, with no culture step. So that batch effects would be minimized, each experiment stained and sorted samples in pairs, pairing one healthy donor with one patient. The CDR3 runs 10 residues from the cysteine to the phenylalanine. CDR3 DNA only is kept here, 30 bases in frame from base 1. Sequences GTSNPN (CDR1) and SVGIG (CDR2) are obtained from the germline V gene (reference sequence).

Sequencing was performed on naive CD4+ T cells from blood. What this sample's cell subset or site label stands for: true naive CD4+ T cells. The chain is encoded by TRBV30 joined to TRBJ2-1; the D gene cannot be resolved reliably. The TCR sequence derives from a man in his thirties or forties in good health. Read as DNA, the sequence is TGTGCCTGGAGTGAATCTAGGTGGATCTTC. It encodes CAWSESRWIF.